Presented here are 21 T cell receptor beta chains from one specimen sequenced in a study of T cell responses to AZD1222 COVID-19 vaccine. Repertoires were generated with immunoSEQ multiplex PCR, while TCRdb's copy carries only in-frame clones and drops some. The sample has 100,000 to 150,000 clones; approximately 90% are singletons. Sequenced here: peripheral blood, sampled on day 0 of AZD1222 vaccination. These TCRs come from an adult in good health.

The chain couples TRBV15 to TRBJ2-5; no definite D call. Trimming cost V 0 bases and J 5 bases, with 16 bases left between them. Per the germline V gene, CDR1 is LNHNV and CDR2 is YYDKDF (reference sequence). The CDR3 has 16 amino acids. The CDR3 region is CATSRDPTGYAETQYF. In DNA form, the CDR3 reads TGTGCCACCAGCAGAGATCCCACCGGTTACGCGGAGACCCAGTACTTC.

The chain combines TRBV6-1 with TRBJ1-1; D not resolved. CDR1 MNHNS and CDR2 SASEGT come from the germline V gene. V lost 1 base, J lost 6 bases, and 9 bases lay in between. The CDR3 contains 13 residues. In DNA form, the CDR3 reads TGTGCCAGCAGTGAAGGGACGCTTGCTGAAGCTTTCTTT. Protein sequence: CASSEGTLAEAFF.

This chain connects TRBV30 to TRBJ1-4; a weak D match, TRBD1 (6 bases). The CDR3 covers 17 residues. The germline CDR1 and CDR2 sequences are GTSNPN and SVGIG (reference sequence). Trimming removed 3 bases at V and 4 bases at J, with 21 bases between. For the CDR3, the DNA is TGTGCCTGGAGGGCGTCGGGGGGCCTCCAGGGTAATGAAAAACTGTTTTTT. Protein product: CAWRASGGLQGNEKLFF. The variable domain in full, with the rest retrieved from reference TRBV30 and TRBJ1-4, is SQTIHQWPATLVQPVGSPLSLECTVEGTSNPNLYWYRQAAGRGLQLLFYSVGIGQISSEVPQNLSASRPQDRQFILSSKKLLLSDSGFYLCAWRASGGLQGNEKLFFGSGTQLSVL.

This clone showed up just once. This chain uses TRBV5-1 with TRBJ1-5; D uncertain. Germline-derived CDR1 and CDR2 are SGHRS and YFSETQ. V dropped 4 bases and J dropped 0 bases, with 11 bases sitting between them. CDR3 length: 15 residues. CDR3 protein: CASSTDGDSNQPQHF. The CDR3 coding sequence is TGCGCCAGCAGCACGGACGGAGATAGCAATCAGCCCCAGCATTTT.

The V call is TRBV7-3, the J call TRBJ2-1; no clear D gene. Germline lookup yields CDR1 SGHTA and CDR2 FQGTGA. The CDR3 contains 13 residues. The ends were cut back, 2 bases at V and 5 bases at J, with 7 bases in the middle. The CDR3 spells CASSLERDNEQFF. The CDR3 DNA is TGTGCCAGCAGCTTAGAGAGAGACAATGAGCAGTTCTTC.

This chain uses TRBV6-2 or TRBV6-3 with TRBJ1-1; the match to TRBD1 covers 7 bases. V lost 6 bases, J lost 9 bases, and 22 bases stayed unmatched. In germline, CDR1 is MNHEY, CDR2 SVGEGT. This CDR3 has 17 residues. The CDR3 region has the DNA TGTGCCAGCAGCCAACACCAAAGCTTCCGACAGGGATTTCAAGCTTTCTTT. Its translation is CASSQHQSFRQGFQAFF.

The genes are TRBV5-5 and TRBJ1-2; 11 nucleotides agree with TRBD1. This CDR3 region has 14 residues. CDR1 and CDR2 (germline): SGHKS, YYEKEE (reference sequence). Trimming removed 4 bases from V and 8 bases from J; junction bases left unmatched: 7. As DNA, the CDR3 is TGTGCCAGCAGCCCTGGGACAGGGGGTCTGGGCTACACCTTC. It yields the protein CASSPGTGGLGYTF.

CDR3 sequence: CASSEGTIYSNQPQHF. The CDR3 DNA is TGTGCCAGCAGTGAAGGGACAATCTATAGCAATCAGCCCCAGCATTTT. This chain uses TRBV6-1 with TRBJ1-5; D is perhaps TRBD1 (5 bases). V was clipped by 1 base and J by 0 bases, with 10 bases between them. The germline V gene encodes CDR1 MNHNS and CDR2 SASEGT. This CDR3 is built from 16 residues.

The chain is built from TRBV11-2 and TRBJ2-5; D may be TRBD1 (6 bases). This CDR3 comprises 15 residues. The V and J ends lost 1 base and 5 bases respectively, with 14 bases between them. The germline CDR1 and CDR2 sequences are SGHAT and FQNNGV. CDR3 DNA: TGTGCCAGCAGCTTAGTGAGAACAGGGCGCGAGACCCAGTACTTC. Amino acid sequence: CASSLVRTGRETQYF.

The chain employs TRBV9 and TRBJ2-2, with 8 bases matching TRBD1. V was clipped by 4 bases and J by 1 base; unmatched bases: 6. Germline V lookup: CDR1 SGDLS, CDR2 YYNGEE. The CDR3 length is 16 residues. Written as DNA, the CDR3 is TGTGCCAGCAGCTATACCGGGACAGGGAACACCGGGGAGCTGTTTTTT. Its protein product is CASSYTGTGNTGELFF.

V and J are TRBV28 and TRBJ2-6; the D is unclear. With 2 bases removed from V and 0 bases from J, the gap between germline ends came to 5 bases. CDR3 length: 15 residues. Looked up from germline, CDR1 is MDHEN and CDR2 is SYDVKM. In DNA, the CDR3 is TGTGCCAGCAGTTTAGCCCGCTCTGGGGCCAACGTCCTGACTTTC. This sequence encodes CASSLARSGANVLTF.

J is TRBJ1-5 and V is TRBV5-1, with 8 bases identical to TRBD1. CDR3 length equals 16 residues. The J segment lost 1 base and the V segment lost 0 bases, leaving 3 bases of the junction unmatched. CDR1 is SGHRS and CDR2 is YFSETQ in the germline V gene. As DNA, the CDR3 is TGCGCCAGCAGCTTGGTTGACAGGGGAAGCAATCAGCCCCAGCATTTT. Protein: CASSLVDRGSNQPQHF. Supplemented by reference TRBV5-1 and TRBJ1-5, the full variable domain reads KAGVTQTPRYLIKTRGQQVTLSCSPISGHRSVSWYQQTPGQGLQFLFEYFSETQRNKGNFPGRFSGRQFSNSRSEMNVSTLELGDSALYLCASSLVDRGSNQPQHFGDGTRLSIL.

The chain links TRBV2 to TRBJ1-2, with TRBD1 matching 8 bases. The germline V gene has CDR1 SNHLY and CDR2 FYNNEI. V lost 7 bases to trimming and J lost 2 bases; unmatched junction nucleotides: 9. This CDR3 has 15 residues. CDR3: CASNQPGQANYGYTF. Here the CDR3 DNA reads TGTGCCAGCAATCAACCGGGACAGGCAAACTATGGCTACACCTTC.

This rearrangement joins TRBV5-1 to TRBJ2-1, with TRBD2 matching over 10 bases. The J segment lost 8 bases and the V segment lost 4 bases, leaving 9 bases of the junction unmatched. Germline-derived CDR1 and CDR2 are SGHRS and YFSETQ. This CDR3 comprises 15 residues. The CDR3 DNA sequence: TGCGCCAGCAGCGACCCTAGCGGGAGTATCGATGAGCAGTTCTTC. It codes for CASSDPSGSIDEQFF. Drawing the rest from reference TRBV5-1 and TRBJ2-1, the complete variable domain is KAGVTQTPRYLIKTRGQQVTLSCSPISGHRSVSWYQQTPGQGLQFLFEYFSETQRNKGNFPGRFSGRQFSNSRSEMNVSTLELGDSALYLCASSDPSGSIDEQFFGPGTRLTVL.

V usage is TRBV5-1 and J usage is TRBJ2-1; perhaps TRBD2 as D (5 bases). CDR1 SGHRS and CDR2 YFSETQ come from the germline V gene. This CDR3 is 13 amino acids long. V lost 2 bases, J lost 10 bases, and 13 bases lay in between. The CDR3 bases are TGCGCCAGCAGCTTAGGGAGTACAGAGGAGCAGTTCTTC. The encoded protein is CASSLGSTEEQFF.

The chain has TRBV5-1 and TRBJ1-2, with D maybe TRBD1 (5 bases). The CDR3 is 14 residues long. V was trimmed by 1 base and J by 2 bases, leaving 9 bases between them. CDR1 and CDR2 from the germline V gene are SGHRS and YFSETQ. CDR3 DNA: TGCGCCAGCAGCTTGAGTCAGGGAAACTATGGCTACACCTTC. This translates into CASSLSQGNYGYTF.

This rearrangement joins TRBV4-1 to TRBJ2-1, with D maybe TRBD1 (5 bases). This CDR3 has 14 amino acids. V lost 1 base and J 8 bases, leaving 12 bases between the germline ends. Germline-derived CDR1 and CDR2 are MGHRA and YSYEKL. The CDR3 region has the DNA TGCGCCAGCAGCCAAGCGTGGACAAGGGATGAGCAGTTCTTC. This gives the protein CASSQAWTRDEQFF.

J is TRBJ1-3 and V is TRBV9; D not certain. CDR1 and CDR2 (germline): SGDLS, YYNGEE. Trimming removed 4 bases at V and 4 bases at J, with 9 bases between. The CDR3 has 13 amino acids. The CDR3 bases are TGTGCCAGCAGCCCTTTTACGGGAAACACCATATATTTT. This codes for CASSPFTGNTIYF. The complete variable domain, with remaining parts taken from reference TRBV9 and TRBJ1-3, reads DSGVTQTPKHLITATGQRVTLRCSPRSGDLSVYWYQQSLDQGLQFLIQYYNGEERAKGNILERFSAQQFPDLHSELNLSSLELGDSALYFCASSPFTGNTIYFGEGSWLTVV.

This sequence joins TRBV27 and TRBJ2-1, with D perhaps matching TRBD1 (5 bases). Between the trimmed V and J ends, which lost 4 bases and 5 bases, there was a span of 15 bases. Germline loops: CDR1 MNHEY, CDR2 SMNVEV (reference sequence). This CDR3 has 15 residues. CDR3 DNA sequence: TGTGCCAGCAGTTGGCCGAAGGGGCAGAACAATGAGCAGTTCTTC. It codes for CASSWPKGQNNEQFF.

V is TRBV30 and J is TRBJ1-2; the D gene is possibly TRBD1 (6 bases). CDR3 length: 15 amino acids. The germline V and J ends were trimmed by 4 bases and 4 bases, with 19 bases remaining between them. The V gene's germline CDR1 is GTSNPN and CDR2 SVGIG (reference sequence). Here the CDR3 reads CAWIRTGISLYGYTF. The CDR3 coding sequence is TGTGCCTGGATTCGCACAGGGATTTCCCTCTATGGCTACACCTTC.

The chain carries TRBV7-2 and TRBJ2-1, with no clear D. Per germline, CDR1 SGHTA and CDR2 FQGNSA. The V end was cut by 1 base, the J end by 10 bases, with 11 bases between. CDR3 size: 13 residues. The CDR3 DNA reads as TGTGCCAGCAGCTTAGGAGTCCGACCCGAGCAGTTCTTC. Amino acids: CASSLGVRPEQFF.